The 30 T cell receptor beta chains in this list originate from one sample, sequenced in a study of control samples from healthy donors and cancer patients. Sequencing was performed with immunoSEQ multiplex PCR; in TCRdb, only in-frame clones are kept and a portion is missing. The sample comprises 150,000 to 200,000 clones, 90% to 95% of which are singletons, and 0.55% to 0.7% rests with the top ten. Sequencing was carried out using blood. The receptors derive from a woman in her 30s in good health.

The chain employs TRBV7-8 and TRBJ1-2; TRBD1 aligns across 7 bases. The CDR3 contains 13 residues. V was clipped by 4 bases and J by 2 bases; unmatched bases: 1. Germline V gene sequence: CDR1 SGHVS, CDR2 FQNEAQ. CDR3 sequence reads: CASSSTGNYGYTF. The CDR3 DNA reads TGTGCCAGCAGCTCGACAGGGAACTATGGCTACACCTTC. Using reference TRBV7-8 and TRBJ1-2 for the parts outside the CDR3, the full variable domain is GAGVSQSPRYKVAKRGQDVALRCDPISGHVSLFWYQQALGQGPEFLTYFQNEAQLDKSGLPSDRFFAERPEGSVSTLKIQRTQQEDSAVYLCASSSTGNYGYTFGSGTRLTVV.

This clone was seen once. This chain connects TRBV18 to TRBJ2-3; TRBD2 agrees at 9 bases. The CDR3 loop spans 16 amino acids. CDR1 is KGHSH and CDR2 is LQKENI in the germline V gene. J gave up 2 bases and V 4 bases, and 7 bases lay outside the gene matches. The CDR3 sequence is CASSLKREVFTDTQYF. The CDR3 coding sequence is TGTGCCAGCTCACTAAAGCGGGAGGTCTTCACAGATACGCAGTATTTT.

The chain uses TRBV7-9 and TRBJ2-7; D may be TRBD1 (6 bases). Per germline, CDR1 SEHNR and CDR2 FQNEAQ (reference sequence). The CDR3 extends over 15 amino acids. Trimming took off 4 bases at V and 2 bases at J, with 15 bases between the two ends. CDR3: CASSSPGGQPYEQYF. Here the CDR3 DNA reads TGTGCCAGCAGCTCCCCTGGGGGACAACCCTACGAGCAGTACTTC.

This chain links TRBV6-4 with TRBJ2-1, with a tentative D call TRBD2 (5 bases). The V and J ends lost 7 bases and 0 bases respectively, with 13 bases between them. CDR1 and CDR2 from the germline V gene are MRHNA and SNTAGT. The CDR3 loop spans 15 amino acids. The CDR3 coding sequence is TGTGCCAGCACTACTTTAGCGAGCTCCTACAATGAGCAGTTCTTC. Protein: CASTTLASSYNEQFF.

The chain has TRBV24-1 and TRBJ2-3, with TRBD1 identical over 9 bases. CDR3 length: 15 residues. With 4 bases clipped from V and 4 bases from J, the junction kept 5 bases outside the gene matches. Germline V gene sequence: CDR1 KGHDR, CDR2 SFDVKD. CDR3 residues: CATSDRTGGADTQYF. The CDR3 DNA is TGTGCCACCAGTGACCGTACAGGGGGCGCAGATACGCAGTATTTT.

The chain combines TRBV24-1 with TRBJ2-1; tentatively, D is TRBD1 or TRBD2 (6 bases each). Germline values: CDR1 KGHDR, CDR2 SFDVKD. This CDR3 has 17 amino acids. Trimming removed 2 bases from V and 6 bases from J, with 19 bases in between. The CDR3 loop is CATSDYSPLGGGNEQFF. The CDR3 DNA follows: TGTGCCACCAGTGATTACAGTCCCCTAGGAGGGGGCAATGAGCAGTTCTTC.

This clone was seen a handful of times. CDR3 sequence: CASSLFGAGGYGYTF. CDR3 bases: TGTGCCAGCAGTTTATTCGGTGCAGGTGGCTATGGCTACACCTTC. The V and J genes are TRBV28 and TRBJ1-2; no firm D call. This CDR3 comprises 15 residues. The germline gives CDR1 MDHEN, CDR2 SYDVKM. V lost 1 base, J lost 4 bases, and 13 bases lay in between.

The chain combines TRBV6-2 or TRBV6-3 with TRBJ2-3, with D possibly being TRBD1 or TRBD2 (5 bases each). V lost 6 bases to trimming and J lost 6 bases, with 19 bases between them. The germline gives CDR1 MNHEY, CDR2 SVGEGT. This CDR3 is built from 15 residues. The CDR3 spells CASSLGASSKDTQYF. Written as DNA, the CDR3 is TGTGCCAGCAGCCTCGGGGCTTCCTCCAAGGATACGCAGTATTTT.

The chain employs TRBV5-4 and TRBJ2-3; 7 nucleotides align to TRBD2. The J segment lost 3 bases and the V segment lost 4 bases, leaving 11 bases of the junction unmatched. From germline, CDR1 is SGHNT and CDR2 YYREEE (reference sequence). The CDR3 covers 16 residues. The CDR3 sequence: CASSGGTGGGTDTQYF. CDR3 DNA sequence: TGTGCCAGCAGCGGAGGAACGGGAGGTGGGACAGATACGCAGTATTTT.

The J gene is TRBJ2-7, the V gene TRBV9, with D perhaps matching TRBD2 (5 bases). The CDR3 spans 15 residues. The V end was cut by 0 bases, the J end by 1 base, with 11 bases between. Germline lookup yields CDR1 SGDLS and CDR2 YYNGEE. CDR3 residues: CASSVGPTGSYEQYF. The CDR3 DNA sequence: TGTGCCAGCAGCGTAGGCCCGACGGGGTCCTACGAGCAGTACTTC.

The chain has TRBV6-5 and TRBJ2-2; 8 positions agree with TRBD2. Germline CDR1 and CDR2: MNHEY and SVGAGI. With V trimmed by 7 bases and J by 6 bases, 4 bases remained unmatched. This CDR3 spans 13 amino acids. The CDR3 DNA is TGTGCCAGCACACGGGAGGGCCCCGGGGAGCTGTTTTTT. The encoded protein is CASTREGPGELFF.

V is TRBV6-4 and J is TRBJ2-5, with 11 bases aligning to TRBD2. Germline V gene lookup returns CDR1 MRHNA and CDR2 SNTAGT. V gave up 2 bases and J gave up 1 base; unmatched junction bases: 6. This CDR3 has 17 residues. This CDR3 is CASSDTSGSPSQETQYF. CDR3 nucleotides: TGTGCCAGCAGTGACACTAGCGGGAGCCCTTCCCAAGAGACCCAGTACTTC.

This chain connects TRBV14 to TRBJ1-2; 8 positions agree with TRBD1. CDR3 size: 16 residues. Germline assignment: CDR1 SGHDN and CDR2 FVKESK. J gave up 4 bases and V 5 bases, and 12 bases lay outside the gene matches. The CDR3 nucleotides read TGTGCCAGCAGCTTACATCAAACCGGGACAGGCTATGGCTACACCTTC. It codes for CASSLHQTGTGYGYTF.

The V call is TRBV28, the J call TRBJ2-7; 7 bases align to TRBD2. The CDR3 is 16 amino acids. With 5 bases clipped from V and 2 bases from J, the junction kept 12 bases outside the gene matches. Germline CDR1 reads MDHEN; CDR2 reads SYDVKM. CDR3 loop: CASSPAAGGSAYEQYF. The CDR3 DNA reads TGTGCCAGCAGTCCCGCCGCTGGCGGGAGTGCCTACGAGCAGTACTTC.

This chain uses TRBV28 with TRBJ1-2, with 11 bases lining up with TRBD1. The V and J ends lost 3 bases and 6 bases, in that order; junction bases with no gene match: 6. The CDR3 is 15 residues long. CDR1 and CDR2 (germline): MDHEN, SYDVKM. CDR3 loop: CASSFRDRGINGYTF. Here the CDR3 DNA reads TGTGCCAGCAGTTTCCGGGACAGGGGGATTAATGGCTACACCTTC.

J is TRBJ1-4 and V is TRBV28; D gene ambiguous. Germline V CDR1 and CDR2: MDHEN, SYDVKM. This CDR3 spans 13 amino acids. Trimming shortened V by 6 bases and J by 8 bases, and 13 bases separated the two germline ends. This chain's CDR3 is CASRSSAGEKLFF. CDR3 sequence (DNA): TGTGCCAGCAGATCCTCAGCGGGGGAAAAACTGTTTTTT.

This chain joins TRBV28 and TRBJ1-1, with D unclear. Trimming took off 8 bases at V and 8 bases at J, with 18 bases between the two ends. This CDR3 spans 13 amino acids. Germline V gives CDR1 MDHEN, CDR2 SYDVKM. Here the CDR3 DNA reads TGTGCCAGCTCAGCAGCTGCGCGGTCGGAAGCTTTCTTT. It is translated as CASSAAARSEAFF.

The chain combines TRBV6-5 with TRBJ2-7; 7 nucleotides agree with TRBD1. Germline CDR1 and CDR2: MNHEY and SVGAGI. The CDR3 consists of 15 residues. The J segment lost 4 bases and the V segment lost 8 bases, leaving 14 bases of the junction unmatched. The CDR3 sequence is CASSLRTGDGYEQYF. CDR3 nucleotides: TGTGCCAGCTCCCTAAGAACAGGGGATGGGTACGAGCAGTACTTC.

The genes are TRBV9 and TRBJ1-3; D is possibly TRBD1 (6 bases). Germline CDR1 is SGDLS and CDR2 is YYNGEE. This CDR3 is 14 amino acids long. Trimming took off 0 bases at V and 2 bases at J, with 6 bases between the two ends. The CDR3 nucleotides read TGTGCCAGCAGCGTAGCAGGGGCTGGAAACACCATATATTTT. As protein: CASSVAGAGNTIYF.

In this sample, this clone turned up once. The chain uses TRBV27 and TRBJ1-5; a weak D match, TRBD1 (5 bases). The germline V gene encodes CDR1 MNHEY and CDR2 SMNVEV (reference sequence). The CDR3 spans 15 residues. Trimming took off 8 bases at V and 0 bases at J, with 14 bases between the two ends. The CDR3 DNA is TGTGCCAGCGCGTGGGGCGCGAGTAGCAATCAGCCCCAGCATTTT. Amino acids: CASAWGASSNQPQHF.

The chain has TRBV14 and TRBJ2-7; 9 bases line up with TRBD2. CDR1 is SGHDN and CDR2 is FVKESK in the germline V gene. J was trimmed by 4 bases and V by 0 bases; bases with no gene match: 7. The CDR3 runs to 16 residues. CDR3 protein: CASSQDRLAGLYEQYF. DNA of the CDR3: TGTGCCAGCAGCCAAGATCGGCTAGCGGGGCTTTACGAGCAGTACTTC.

V gene TRBV5-1 combines with J gene TRBJ1-5; no clear D. Trimming pared 0 bases from V and 3 bases from J, leaving 7 bases between. This CDR3 region has 14 residues. Per germline, CDR1 SGHRS and CDR2 YFSETQ. CDR3 DNA sequence: TGCGCCAGCAGCTTGGGTCCTCTCAATCAGCCCCAGCATTTT. Its translation: CASSLGPLNQPQHF.

In nucleotides, the CDR3 is TGCGCCAGCAGATTAGACAGGGGGCTTCAAGAGACCCAGTACTTC. This gives the protein CASRLDRGLQETQYF. The V and J genes are TRBV5-1 and TRBJ2-5; the match to TRBD1 covers 10 bases. Germline V gene lookup returns CDR1 SGHRS and CDR2 YFSETQ. Trimming took 5 bases from V and 2 from J; bases not matched to a gene: 6. The CDR3 covers 15 residues.

The chain combines TRBV30 with TRBJ2-3, with no clear D. Trimming removed 0 bases at V and 0 bases at J, with 10 bases between. The V gene's germline CDR1 is GTSNPN and CDR2 SVGIG (reference sequence). The CDR3 consists of 15 residues. The CDR3 loop is CAWSVDVESTDTQYF. The CDR3 region has the DNA TGTGCCTGGAGTGTCGACGTGGAGAGCACAGATACGCAGTATTTT.

The gene calls are TRBV28 and TRBJ1-2, with D possibly TRBD1 on 5 matching bases. Germline V lookup: CDR1 MDHEN, CDR2 SYDVKM. The CDR3 consists of 13 residues. With 6 bases removed from V and 3 bases from J, the gap between germline ends came to 11 bases. The CDR3 DNA sequence: TGTGCCAGCAGGGCAGGGACCTACTATGGCTACACCTTC. Translation gives CASRAGTYYGYTF.

V gene TRBV28 combines with J gene TRBJ2-7, with 8 bases identical to TRBD2. CDR1 and CDR2 (germline): MDHEN, SYDVKM. The CDR3 has 14 amino acids. With 3 bases clipped from V and 6 bases from J, the junction kept 7 bases outside the gene matches. CDR3: CASSFPSGLREQYF. CDR3 in DNA: TGTGCCAGCAGTTTCCCTAGCGGGCTCCGCGAGCAGTACTTC.

This clone has a handful of counts. V usage is TRBV11-3 and J usage is TRBJ2-3; D is possibly TRBD1 (5 bases). CDR1 and CDR2 from the germline V gene are SGHNT and YENEEA. This CDR3 comprises 15 residues. V lost 1 base and J lost 2, with 10 bases in between. The CDR3 coding sequence is TGTGCCAGCAGCTTAGGACAGTTTTCCACAGATACGCAGTATTTT. It specifies CASSLGQFSTDTQYF.

The chain combines TRBV14 with TRBJ1-5, with D tentatively TRBD1 (6 bases). Germline loops: CDR1 SGHDN, CDR2 FVKESK. V lost 4 bases, J lost 2 bases, and 24 bases lay in between. This CDR3 spans 19 amino acids. CDR3 bases: TGTGCCAGCAGCCGAGACCCCCGGGGGGGGAAGGGGGGCAATCAGCCCCAGCATTTT. Translation gives CASSRDPRGGKGGNQPQHF.

J is TRBJ2-7 and V is TRBV30; maybe TRBD1 (6 bases). Germline V CDR1 and CDR2: GTSNPN, SVGIG (reference sequence). The CDR3 contains 16 residues. V was shortened by 0 bases and J by 3 bases, with 18 bases between the two germline ends. CDR3 bases: TGTGCCTGGAGTGTAGTAGGGACATTGGGCCTCTACGAGCAGTACTTC. It encodes CAWSVVGTLGLYEQYF.

This clone has a single count. The junction differs from germline at one of its ends, possibly a read error. In the same sample, other DNA sequences code for this CDR3. The chain uses TRBV29-1 and TRBJ2-7; 7 nucleotides align to TRBD2. The germline V gene encodes CDR1 SQVTM and CDR2 ANQGSEA. This CDR3 has 14 amino acids. CDR3 sequence reads: CSVRSSGSSYEQYF. The CDR3 coding sequence is TGCAGCGTGCGATCTAGCGGCTCTTCCTACGAGCAATACTTC.